The clone carrying this TCR beta chain has just a few counts. Antigen unknown. The data were obtained in a study of T cells after yellow fever vaccination. Whole-study results and caveats: The booster saw the reappearance of most primary-vaccination clones (roughly 97% CD4, 88% CD8). Clonotypes found in both CD4 and CD8 compartments made up a small share. Abundant bulk-population clonotypes could contaminate the FACS-sorted repertoires.

The germline gives CDR1 DFQATT, CDR2 SNEGSKA (reference sequence). Trimming took 3 bases from V and 5 from J; bases not matched to a gene: 15. The CDR3 is 17 amino acids. They built TCR cDNA with 5'RACE template switching, a step that put in a universal primer site and UMIs. TCRdb re-analysed the 5' RACE reads in MiXCR, keeping a single row per CDR3 protein. The sample holds more than 450,000 distinct CDR3 sequences; 20% to 25% are singletons and the top ten take around 16%. This sequence originates from a man between 18 and 35 years old who received the YFV17D yellow fever vaccine. The sample was PBMCs, taken less than 25 days after the first yellow fever vaccination. This chain connects TRBV20-1 to TRBJ1-5; the match to TRBD1 covers 8 bases. CDR3 sequence: CSASRGSGGQEDQPQHF. CDR3 coding DNA: TGCAGTGCTAGTAGGGGCTCCGGGGGACAGGAAGATCAGCCCCAGCATTTT.